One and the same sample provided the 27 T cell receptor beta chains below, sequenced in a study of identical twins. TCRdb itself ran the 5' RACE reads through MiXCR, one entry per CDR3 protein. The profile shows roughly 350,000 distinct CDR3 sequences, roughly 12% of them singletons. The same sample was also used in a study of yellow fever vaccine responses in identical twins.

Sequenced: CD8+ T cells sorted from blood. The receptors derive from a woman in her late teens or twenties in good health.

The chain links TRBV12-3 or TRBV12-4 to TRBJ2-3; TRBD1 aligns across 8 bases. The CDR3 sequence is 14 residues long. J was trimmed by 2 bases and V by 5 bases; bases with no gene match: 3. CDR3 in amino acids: CASSGQGYTDTQYF. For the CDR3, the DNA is TGTGCCAGCAGTGGACAGGGATACACAGATACGCAGTATTTT.

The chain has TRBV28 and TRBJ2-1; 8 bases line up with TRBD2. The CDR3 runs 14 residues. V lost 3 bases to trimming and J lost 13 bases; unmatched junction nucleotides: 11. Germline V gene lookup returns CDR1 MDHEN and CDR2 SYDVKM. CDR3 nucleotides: TGTGCCAGCAGTTTTCTTGGACTAGCAAACTCTCAGTTCTTC. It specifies CASSFLGLANSQFF.

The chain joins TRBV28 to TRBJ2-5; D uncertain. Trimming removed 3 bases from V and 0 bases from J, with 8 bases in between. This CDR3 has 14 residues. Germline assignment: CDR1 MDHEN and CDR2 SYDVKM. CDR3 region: CASSFTRNQETQYF. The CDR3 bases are TGTGCCAGCAGTTTCACCCGGAACCAAGAGACCCAGTACTTC.

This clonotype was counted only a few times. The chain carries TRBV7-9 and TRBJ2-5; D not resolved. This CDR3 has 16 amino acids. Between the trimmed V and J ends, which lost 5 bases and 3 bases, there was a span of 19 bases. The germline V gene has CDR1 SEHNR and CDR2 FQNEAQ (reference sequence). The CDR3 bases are TGTGCCAGCAGCCCCACGGGCGGCGGCGGAAAAGAGACCCAGTACTTC. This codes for CASSPTGGGGKETQYF.

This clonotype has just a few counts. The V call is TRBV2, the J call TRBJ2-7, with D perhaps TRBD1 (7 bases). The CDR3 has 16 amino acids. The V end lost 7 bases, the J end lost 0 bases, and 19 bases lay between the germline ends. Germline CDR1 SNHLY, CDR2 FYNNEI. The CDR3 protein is CASTGGGGLFSYEQYF. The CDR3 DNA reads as TGTGCCAGCACTGGAGGGGGCGGCCTATTCTCCTACGAGCAGTACTTC.

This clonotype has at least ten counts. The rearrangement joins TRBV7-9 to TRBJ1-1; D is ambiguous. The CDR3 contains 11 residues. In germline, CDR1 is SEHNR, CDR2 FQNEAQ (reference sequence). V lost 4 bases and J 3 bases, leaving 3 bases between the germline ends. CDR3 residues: CASSSDTEAFF. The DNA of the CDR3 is TGTGCCAGCAGCTCTGACACTGAAGCTTTCTTT.

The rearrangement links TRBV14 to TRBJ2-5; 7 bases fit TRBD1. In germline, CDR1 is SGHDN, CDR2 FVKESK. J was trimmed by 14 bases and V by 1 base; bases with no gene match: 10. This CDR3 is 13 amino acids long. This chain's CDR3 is CASSQVLRDRTYF. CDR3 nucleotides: TGTGCCAGCAGCCAAGTGCTCCGGGACAGAACCTACTTC.

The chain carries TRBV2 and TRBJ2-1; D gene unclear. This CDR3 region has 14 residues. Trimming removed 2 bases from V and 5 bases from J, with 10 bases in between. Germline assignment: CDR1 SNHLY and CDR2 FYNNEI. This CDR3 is CASSETVRNNEQFF. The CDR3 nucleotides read TGTGCCAGCAGTGAAACAGTACGAAACAATGAGCAGTTCTTC.

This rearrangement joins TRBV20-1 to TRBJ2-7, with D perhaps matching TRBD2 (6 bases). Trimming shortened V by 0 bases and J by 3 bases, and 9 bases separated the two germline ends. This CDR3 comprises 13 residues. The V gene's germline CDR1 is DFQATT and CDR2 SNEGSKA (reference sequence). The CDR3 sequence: CSAREPGDYEQYF. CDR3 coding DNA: TGCAGTGCTAGAGAACCGGGGGACTACGAGCAGTACTTC.

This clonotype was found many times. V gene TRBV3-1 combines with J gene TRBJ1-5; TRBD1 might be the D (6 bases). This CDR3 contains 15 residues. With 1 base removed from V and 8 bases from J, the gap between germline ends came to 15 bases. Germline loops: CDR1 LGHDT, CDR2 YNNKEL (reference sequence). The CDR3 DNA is TGTGCCAGCAGCCAAGCGGGACACCAATGGAAGCCCCAGCATTTT. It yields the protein CASSQAGHQWKPQHF.

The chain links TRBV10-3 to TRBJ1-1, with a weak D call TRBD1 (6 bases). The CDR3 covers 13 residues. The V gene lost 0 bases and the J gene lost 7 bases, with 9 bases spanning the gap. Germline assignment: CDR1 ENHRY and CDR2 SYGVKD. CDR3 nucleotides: TGTGCCATCAGTGAGTCGGACAGAATTGAAGCTTTCTTT. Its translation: CAISESDRIEAFF.

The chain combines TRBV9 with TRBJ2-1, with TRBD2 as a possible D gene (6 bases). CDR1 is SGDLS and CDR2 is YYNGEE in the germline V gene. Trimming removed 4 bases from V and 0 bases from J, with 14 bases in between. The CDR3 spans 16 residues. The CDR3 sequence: CASSSEGGNSYNEQFF. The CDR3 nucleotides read TGTGCCAGCAGCTCAGAGGGAGGTAACTCCTACAATGAGCAGTTCTTC.

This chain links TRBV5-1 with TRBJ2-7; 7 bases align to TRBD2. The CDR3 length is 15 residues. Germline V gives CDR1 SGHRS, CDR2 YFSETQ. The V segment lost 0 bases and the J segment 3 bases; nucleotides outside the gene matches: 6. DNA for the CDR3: TGCGCCAGCAGCTTGGTTCCGGGACTATTCTACGAGCAGTACTTC. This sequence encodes CASSLVPGLFYEQYF.

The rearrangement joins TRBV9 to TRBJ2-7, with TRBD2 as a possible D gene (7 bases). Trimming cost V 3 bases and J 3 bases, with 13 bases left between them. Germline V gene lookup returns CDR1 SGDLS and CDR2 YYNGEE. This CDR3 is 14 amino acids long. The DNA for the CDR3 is TGTGCCAGCAGCGCCTGGGAGGGGGACTACGAGCAGTACTTC. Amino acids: CASSAWEGDYEQYF.

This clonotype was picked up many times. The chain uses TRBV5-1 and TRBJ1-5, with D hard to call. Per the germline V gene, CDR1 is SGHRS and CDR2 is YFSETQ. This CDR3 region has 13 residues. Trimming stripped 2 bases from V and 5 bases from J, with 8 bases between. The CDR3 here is CASSFEGYQPQHF. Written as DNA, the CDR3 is TGCGCCAGCAGCTTTGAGGGTTATCAGCCCCAGCATTTT.

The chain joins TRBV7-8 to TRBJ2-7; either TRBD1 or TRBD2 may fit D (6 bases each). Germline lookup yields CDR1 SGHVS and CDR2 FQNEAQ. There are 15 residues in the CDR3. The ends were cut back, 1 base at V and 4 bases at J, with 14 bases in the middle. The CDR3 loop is CASSLEEGGAYEQYF. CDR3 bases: TGTGCCAGCAGCTTAGAAGAGGGGGGCGCGTACGAGCAGTACTTC.

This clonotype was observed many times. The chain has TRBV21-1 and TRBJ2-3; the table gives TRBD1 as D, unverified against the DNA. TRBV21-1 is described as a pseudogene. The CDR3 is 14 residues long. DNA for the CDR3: TGTGCCAGCAGCCCCAGGGGTTCCACAGATACGCAGTATTTT. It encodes CASSPRGSTDTQYF.

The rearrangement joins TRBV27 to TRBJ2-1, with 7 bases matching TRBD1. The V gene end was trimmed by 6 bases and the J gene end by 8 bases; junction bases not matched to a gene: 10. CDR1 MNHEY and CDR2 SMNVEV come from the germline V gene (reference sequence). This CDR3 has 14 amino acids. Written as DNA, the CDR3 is TGTGCCAGCAGCCCGGACAGGCCCCTGGATGAGCAGTTCTTC. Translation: CASSPDRPLDEQFF.

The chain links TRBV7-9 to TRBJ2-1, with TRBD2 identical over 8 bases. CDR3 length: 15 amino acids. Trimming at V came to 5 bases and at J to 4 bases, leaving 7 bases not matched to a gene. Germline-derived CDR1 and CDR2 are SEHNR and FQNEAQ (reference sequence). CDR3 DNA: TGTGCCAGCAGCCCCCGGCCGGGGGGGTACAATGAGCAGTTCTTC. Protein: CASSPRPGGYNEQFF.

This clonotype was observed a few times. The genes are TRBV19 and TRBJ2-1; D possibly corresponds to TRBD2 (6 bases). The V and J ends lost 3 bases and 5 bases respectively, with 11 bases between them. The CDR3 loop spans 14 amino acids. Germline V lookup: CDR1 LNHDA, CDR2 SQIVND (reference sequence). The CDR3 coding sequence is TGTGCCAGTAGTATTGTAGGGGAGGACAATGAGCAGTTCTTC. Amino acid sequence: CASSIVGEDNEQFF.

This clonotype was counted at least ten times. Here the CDR3 DNA reads TGTGCCAGCAGCTTAAGGTACAGGGTGGAGGTATATGAGCAGTTCTTC. Protein product: CASSLRYRVEVYEQFF. The gene calls are TRBV11-1 and TRBJ2-1; a possible D gene is TRBD1 (6 bases). This CDR3 has 16 amino acids. Germline V gene sequence: CDR1 SGHAT, CDR2 FQDESV (reference sequence). V was pared by 2 bases and J by 8 bases, with 19 bases between.

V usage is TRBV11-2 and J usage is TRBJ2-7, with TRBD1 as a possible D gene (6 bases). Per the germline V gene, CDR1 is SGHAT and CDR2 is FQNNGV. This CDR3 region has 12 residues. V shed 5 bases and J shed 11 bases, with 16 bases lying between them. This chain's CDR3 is CASSPSLDREYV. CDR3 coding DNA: TGTGCCAGCAGCCCCAGCTTGGACAGAGAGTACGTC.

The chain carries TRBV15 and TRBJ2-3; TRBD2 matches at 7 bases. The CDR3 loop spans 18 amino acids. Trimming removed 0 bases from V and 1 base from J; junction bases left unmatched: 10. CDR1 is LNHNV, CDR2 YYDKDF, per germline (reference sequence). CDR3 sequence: CATSRDGGREYGTDTQYF. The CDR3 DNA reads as TGTGCCACCAGCAGAGATGGTGGGCGGGAGTACGGCACAGATACGCAGTATTTT.

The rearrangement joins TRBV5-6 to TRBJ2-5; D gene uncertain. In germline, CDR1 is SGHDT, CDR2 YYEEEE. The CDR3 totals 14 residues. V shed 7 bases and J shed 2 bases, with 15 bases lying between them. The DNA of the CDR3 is TGTGCCAGCGGCCCCGGACGGTTACAAGAGACCCAGTACTTC. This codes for CASGPGRLQETQYF.

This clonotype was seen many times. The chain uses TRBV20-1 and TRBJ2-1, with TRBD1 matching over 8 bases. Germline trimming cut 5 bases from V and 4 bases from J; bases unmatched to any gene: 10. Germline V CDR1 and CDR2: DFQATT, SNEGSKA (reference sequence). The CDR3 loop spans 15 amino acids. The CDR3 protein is CSARKWTGRYNEQFF. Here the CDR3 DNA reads TGCAGTGCTCGAAAGTGGACAGGGAGATACAATGAGCAGTTCTTC.

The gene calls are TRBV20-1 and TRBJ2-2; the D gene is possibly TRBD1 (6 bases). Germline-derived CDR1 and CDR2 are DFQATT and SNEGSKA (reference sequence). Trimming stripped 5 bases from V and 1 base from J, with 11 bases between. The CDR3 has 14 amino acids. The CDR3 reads CSARRQENTGELFF. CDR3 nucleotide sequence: TGCAGTGCTCGCCGACAGGAGAACACCGGGGAGCTGTTTTTT.

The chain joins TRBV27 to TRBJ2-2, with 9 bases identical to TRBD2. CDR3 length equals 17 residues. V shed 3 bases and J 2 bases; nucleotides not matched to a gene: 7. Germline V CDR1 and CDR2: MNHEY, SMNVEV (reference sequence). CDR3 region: CASSFSGSGGNTGELFF. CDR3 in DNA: TGTGCCAGCAGTTTTTCTGGTAGCGGGGGAAACACCGGGGAGCTGTTTTTT.